The clone carrying this T cell receptor beta chain was observed a single time. This entry comes from a study of siplizumab effects on memory and regulatory T cells. Measured with immunoSEQ multiplex PCR; TCRdb has only the in-frame clones, and not every one. The sample lists 80,000 to 130,000 clones; 80% to 95% were seen once. The ends were cut back, 0 bases at V and 7 bases at J, with 10 bases in the middle. The CDR3 extends over 14 amino acids. Germline V gives CDR1 MGHRA, CDR2 YSYEKL. The chain is built from TRBV4-1 and TRBJ2-1; possibly TRBD1 or TRBD2 for D (5 bases each). Sequences were obtained from CD4+ T cells sorted from blood. This sequence was found in a human donor in good health. Some clones in this sample may be carry-over from other donors' samples. The CDR3 DNA reads TGCGCCAGCAGCCAAGATGGGACGGGGAATGAGCAGTTCTTC. Translating it yields CASSQDGTGNEQFF.